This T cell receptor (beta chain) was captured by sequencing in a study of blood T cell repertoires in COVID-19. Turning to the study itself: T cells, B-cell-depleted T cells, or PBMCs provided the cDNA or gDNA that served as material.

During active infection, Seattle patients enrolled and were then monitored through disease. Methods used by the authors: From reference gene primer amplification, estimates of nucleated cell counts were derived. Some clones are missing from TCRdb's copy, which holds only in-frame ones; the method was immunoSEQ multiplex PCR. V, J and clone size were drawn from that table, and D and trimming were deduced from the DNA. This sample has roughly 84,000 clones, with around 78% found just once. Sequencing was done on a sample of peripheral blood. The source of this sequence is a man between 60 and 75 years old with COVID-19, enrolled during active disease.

CDR3 nucleotide sequence: TGTGCCAGCAGGTTGAGGACTAGCGGGGTCACAGATACGCAGTATTTT. This sequence encodes CASRLRTSGVTDTQYF. The chain combines TRBV7-6 with TRBJ2-3; 12 nucleotides match TRBD2. CDR3 length: 16 residues. Germline CDR1 is SGHVS and CDR2 is FNYEAQ. The V gene end was trimmed by 6 bases and the J gene end by 2 bases; junction bases not matched to a gene: 6.